This entry lists 14 T cell receptor beta chains sequenced from one sample in a study of blood T cells in healthy people across ages. The second PCR ran roughly 6 to 11 cycles with a sample-barcoded 5' primer and J-beta primers. MiXCR, applied by TCRdb to the 5' RACE reads, yields one record per CDR3 protein. The sample has 1.5 million to 2 million distinct CDR3 sequences, over 25% seen once. Sequencing was done on a sample of blood. Receptors were obtained from a woman younger than 45 in good health.

This clonotype was counted between two and nine times. J is TRBJ1-2 and V is TRBV5-1; no firm D call. This CDR3 has 16 amino acids. Trimming pared 6 bases from V and 7 bases from J, leaving 25 bases between. Germline CDR1 SGHRS, CDR2 YFSETQ. CDR3 DNA: TGCGCCAGCACACCATCCGGGAAAGGGCATTTTGGTGGCTACACCTTC. It codes for CASTPSGKGHFGGYTF.

The V gene is TRBV24-1, the J gene TRBJ2-7; TRBD1 matches at 9 bases. The germline V gene encodes CDR1 KGHDR and CDR2 SFDVKD. CDR3 length: 14 amino acids. With V trimmed by 4 bases and J by 4 bases, 4 bases remained unmatched. The CDR3 region has the DNA TGTGCCACCAGTGACCCGGACAGGGGATACGAGCAGTACTTC. As protein: CATSDPDRGYEQYF.

With regard to this clonotype: The junction and the germline gene differ at one end; a read error may be behind it. The V and J genes are TRBV7-9 and TRBJ2-7; a weak D match, TRBD2 (6 bases). Germline loops: CDR1 SEHNR, CDR2 FQNEAQ (reference sequence). CDR3 length equals 16 residues. CDR3 in DNA: TGTGCCGGCAGCTCGGACCGGGACTCCCGTACCTACGAGCAGTACTTC. Amino acids: CAGSSDRDSRTYEQYF.

The chain combines TRBV11-2 with TRBJ1-1; 10 bases agree with TRBD1. Germline V lookup: CDR1 SGHAT, CDR2 FQNNGV. V lost 4 bases, J lost 5 bases, and 7 bases stayed unmatched. The length of the CDR3 is 15 residues. The CDR3 loop is CASSSTGTGVTEAFF. CDR3 nucleotide sequence: TGTGCCAGCAGCTCTACCGGGACAGGGGTGACTGAAGCTTTCTTT.

A few counts support this clonotype. CDR3 sequence (DNA): TGTGCCAGCAGCACCACTTGGGACACTGAAGCTTTCTTT. Protein: CASSTTWDTEAFF. This chain uses TRBV6-5 with TRBJ1-1, with unresolved D. Germline CDR1 MNHEY, CDR2 SVGAGI. The CDR3 contains 13 residues. V gave up 6 bases and J gave up 3 bases, with 11 bases separating them.

With respect to this clonotype: At one of its ends the junction is not consistent with the germline gene, which may arise from a read error. This chain uses TRBV19 with TRBJ2-1, with D possibly being TRBD2 (6 bases). The CDR3 is 14 amino acids. Germline assignment: CDR1 LNHDA and CDR2 SQIVND (reference sequence). CDR3 DNA: TGTGCCAGTAGGATAGGAGGGCGGGCCAATGAGCAGTTCTTC. The encoded protein is CASRIGGRANEQFF.

This chain uses TRBV7-2 with TRBJ2-3; TRBD2 agrees at 7 bases. Germline V gene data show CDR1 as SGHTA and CDR2 as FQGNSA. V lost 3 bases and J lost 10; bases outside the gene matches: 13. This CDR3 comprises 15 residues. CDR3 residues: CASSFGGIEPDAQYF. The CDR3 nucleotides read TGTGCCAGCAGCTTCGGGGGGATTGAACCAGACGCGCAGTATTTT.

This clonotype was counted only a few times. The gene calls are TRBV7-2 and TRBJ2-5; 9 nucleotides line up with TRBD2. The V segment lost 5 bases and the J segment 4 bases; nucleotides outside the gene matches: 5. Per germline, CDR1 SGHTA and CDR2 FQGNSA. The CDR3 runs 14 residues. CDR3 residues: CASSHSGRRETQYF. The CDR3 DNA reads as TGTGCCAGCAGCCATAGCGGGAGACGAGAGACCCAGTACTTC.

V and J are TRBV20-1 and TRBJ2-7, with 15 positions matching TRBD2. The ends lost 5 bases at V and 2 bases at J; junction bases unmatched: 1. The CDR3 spans 14 residues. Germline lookup yields CDR1 DFQATT and CDR2 SNEGSKA (reference sequence). CDR3 sequence (DNA): TGCAGTGCTGGGACTAGCGGGGGGCCCTACGAGCAGTACTTC. This encodes CSAGTSGGPYEQYF.

The chain employs TRBV5-1 and TRBJ2-5; TRBD2 aligns across 14 bases. The CDR3 has 17 residues. V gave up 3 bases and J gave up 11 bases; unmatched junction bases: 15. Germline CDR1 SGHRS, CDR2 YFSETQ. The CDR3 here is CASSSNPGTSGSYEQYF. CDR3 sequence (DNA): TGCGCCAGCAGCTCCAACCCCGGGACTAGCGGGAGTTATGAGCAGTACTTC. The full variable domain, in which reference TRBV5-1 and TRBJ2-5 provide the parts outside the CDR3, is KAGVTQTPRYLIKTRGQQVTLSCSPISGHRSVSWYQQTPGQGLQFLFEYFSETQRNKGNFPGRFSGRQFSNSRSEMNVSTLELGDSALYLCASSSNPGTSGSYEQYFGPGTRLLVL.

CDR3 coding DNA: TGTGCCAGCAGACGCGGTGGGGCCAACGTCCTGACTTTC. Its translation: CASRRGGANVLTF. The chain combines TRBV12-3 or TRBV12-4 with TRBJ2-6; no reliable D call. CDR3 length: 13 amino acids. V was pared by 6 bases and J by 3 bases, with 6 bases between.

Ten or more counts support this clonotype. The rearrangement joins TRBV19 to TRBJ2-7; TRBD1 matches at 7 bases. Germline assignment: CDR1 LNHDA and CDR2 SQIVND (reference sequence). J was trimmed by 3 bases and V by 9 bases; bases with no gene match: 8. This CDR3 contains 13 residues. The CDR3 loop is CASSTDRDYEQYF. The CDR3 coding sequence is TGTGCCAGCAGCACCGACAGGGACTACGAGCAGTACTTC.

As concerns this clonotype: A much larger clonotype is one base distant, so this may be a read error. This sequence joins TRBV20-1 and TRBJ2-4, with unresolved D. From germline, CDR1 is DFQATT and CDR2 SNEGSKA (reference sequence). The CDR3 loop spans 13 amino acids. V was clipped by 3 bases and J by 7 bases, with 13 bases between them. The CDR3 nucleotides read TGCAGTGCTAGTCCAGAAGGTAGGAACATTCAGTACTTC. This codes for CSASPEGRNIQYF.

The J gene is TRBJ1-1, the V gene TRBV19, with unresolved D. In germline, CDR1 is LNHDA, CDR2 SQIVND (reference sequence). Trimming cost V 5 bases and J 1 base, with 8 bases left between them. This CDR3 is built from 13 residues. CDR3 nucleotide sequence: TGTGCCAGTAGTTCGTCCTCGAACACTGAAGCTTTCTTT. Its translation: CASSSSSNTEAFF. The full variable domain, with the rest looked up from reference TRBV19 and TRBJ1-1, is DGGITQSPKYLFRKEGQNVTLSCEQNLNHDAMYWYRQDPGQGLRLIYYSQIVNDFQKGDIAEGYSVSREKKESFPLTVTSAQKNPTAFYLCASSSSSNTEAFFGQGTRLTVV.